The 11 T cell receptor beta chains below come from one sample, sequenced in a study of blood T cell repertoires in COVID-19. Only in-frame clones appear in the TCRdb table, and some are missing; sequencing was by immunoSEQ multiplex PCR. This table holds fewer than 180,000 clones, approximately 86% found once. The specimen sequenced was peripheral blood. The receptors derive from a man aged 70 or older with acute or convalescent COVID-19.

V and J are TRBV7-9 and TRBJ2-7; 8 bases are a match to TRBD2. Germline CDR1 reads SEHNR; CDR2 reads FQNEAQ (reference sequence). The trim removed 1 base at V and 6 bases at J, leaving 5 bases unmatched. There are 14 residues in the CDR3. CDR3 nucleotides: TGTGCCAGCAGCTTAGTGGGACTAGTCTCCGAGCAGTACTTC. The encoded protein is CASSLVGLVSEQYF.

The chain combines TRBV18 with TRBJ1-2; no firm D call. Deletions cut 2 bases from V and 5 bases from J, with 9 bases between. Germline V gene sequence: CDR1 KGHSH, CDR2 LQKENI. This CDR3 is built from 13 residues. CDR3 coding DNA: TGTGCCAGCTCACCAGCAGTCTTTTATGGCTACACCTTC. Its protein product is CASSPAVFYGYTF.

This chain uses TRBV9 with TRBJ2-1; 12 positions agree with TRBD2. Trimming removed 4 bases from V and 12 bases from J; junction bases left unmatched: 5. The CDR3 is made up of 13 amino acids. The germline gives CDR1 SGDLS, CDR2 YYNGEE. CDR3 protein: CASSPGTSGRQFF. The CDR3 DNA reads TGTGCCAGCAGCCCGGGGACTAGCGGGCGGCAGTTCTTC.

The chain couples TRBV4-3 to TRBJ2-3; no firm D call. Looked up from germline, CDR1 is LGHNA and CDR2 is YSLEER. Deletions cut 1 base from V and 4 bases from J, with 6 bases between. This CDR3 has 13 residues. The CDR3 bases are TGCGCCAGCAGCCAAGTTGCGGCAGATACGCAGTATTTT. This gives the protein CASSQVAADTQYF.

The chain joins TRBV5-1 to TRBJ2-1; the match to TRBD2 covers 13 bases. With V trimmed by 3 bases and J by 2 bases, 5 bases remained unmatched. CDR3 length: 17 residues. CDR1 is SGHRS and CDR2 is YFSETQ in the germline V gene. CDR3 DNA sequence: TGCGCCAGCAGCTCCGGGACTAGCGGGATCCCCTACAATGAGCAGTTCTTC. This codes for CASSSGTSGIPYNEQFF.

J is TRBJ2-1 and V is TRBV15, with 8 bases aligning to TRBD2. V lost 1 base, J lost 1 base, and 6 bases stayed unmatched. Germline loops: CDR1 LNHNV, CDR2 YYDKDF (reference sequence). The CDR3 runs 17 residues. The CDR3 DNA sequence: TGTGCCACCAGCAGAGCGGGGATAGCGGGGTCCTACAATGAGCAGTTCTTC. Translation gives CATSRAGIAGSYNEQFF.

The chain uses TRBV11-2 and TRBJ2-2; 9 bases fit TRBD2. Germline CDR1 and CDR2: SGHAT and FQNNGV. The CDR3 is made up of 17 amino acids. V shed 1 base and J 0 bases; nucleotides not matched to a gene: 3. CDR3 in amino acids: CASSLALAGSNTGELFF. The CDR3, as DNA: TGTGCCAGCAGCTTAGCCCTAGCGGGATCGAACACCGGGGAGCTGTTTTTT.

This clone was observed a few times. The CDR3 protein is CASTEGLPWGTQYF. The CDR3 nucleotides are TGTGCCAGCACCGAGGGACTGCCCTGGGGGACCCAGTACTTC. This sequence joins TRBV6-5 and TRBJ2-5, with D perhaps matching TRBD2 (6 bases). Trimming took off 7 bases at V and 7 bases at J, with 19 bases between the two ends. CDR1 is MNHEY and CDR2 is SVGAGI in the germline V gene. The CDR3 consists of 14 residues.

The chain has TRBV24-1 and TRBJ1-3; no reliable D call. The germline V gene encodes CDR1 KGHDR and CDR2 SFDVKD. The CDR3 consists of 13 residues. V dropped 3 bases and J dropped 7 bases, with 9 bases sitting between them. The CDR3 DNA follows: TGTGCCACCAGTGATGGGCCGACGAACACCATATATTTT. It codes for CATSDGPTNTIYF.

This clone was counted between two and nine times. Other DNA sequences in this specimen translate into the identical CDR3. The chain recombines TRBV6-2 or TRBV6-3 with TRBJ1-2; the match to TRBD1 covers 7 bases. The V gene end was trimmed by 6 bases and the J gene end by 4 bases; junction bases not matched to a gene: 2. This CDR3 is built from 12 residues. CDR1 and CDR2 from the germline V gene are MNHEY and SVGEGT. The CDR3 is CASSRDSYGYTF. CDR3 in DNA: TGTGCCAGCAGCCGGGACAGCTATGGCTACACCTTC.

The gene calls are TRBV6-5 and TRBJ2-3, with 9 bases aligning to TRBD1. The CDR3 loop spans 14 amino acids. Germline CDR1 is MNHEY and CDR2 is SVGAGI. The V and J ends lost 5 bases and 4 bases, in that order; junction bases with no gene match: 4. CDR3 bases: TGTGCCAGCAGTCTCACAGGGGGCCCAGATACGCAGTATTTT. Encoded protein: CASSLTGGPDTQYF.